The T cell receptor (beta chain) described here comes from a study of preoperative IRX-2 immunotherapy in early breast cancer. There are 14 residues in the CDR3. Germline assignment: CDR1 LGHNA and CDR2 YNFKEQ. V lost 1 base and J 1 base, leaving 5 bases between the germline ends. Treatment meaning: preoperative locoregional IRX-2 cytokine immunotherapy. Patients received preoperative, locoregional IRX-2 cytokine immunotherapy in a phase Ib study. Some clones are missing from TCRdb's copy, which holds only in-frame ones; the method was immunoSEQ multiplex PCR. The table lists fewer than 70,000 clones, roughly 95% of them singletons.

Sampling was carried out from a patient treated with IRX-2 immunotherapy. The chain joins TRBV4-2 to TRBJ1-5; a weak D match, TRBD1 (5 bases). This receptor was obtained from a human donor with breast cancer. CDR3 sequence: CASSQGQSNQPQHF. The CDR3 DNA sequence: TGTGCCAGCAGCCAAGGACAGAGCAATCAGCCCCAGCATTTT.